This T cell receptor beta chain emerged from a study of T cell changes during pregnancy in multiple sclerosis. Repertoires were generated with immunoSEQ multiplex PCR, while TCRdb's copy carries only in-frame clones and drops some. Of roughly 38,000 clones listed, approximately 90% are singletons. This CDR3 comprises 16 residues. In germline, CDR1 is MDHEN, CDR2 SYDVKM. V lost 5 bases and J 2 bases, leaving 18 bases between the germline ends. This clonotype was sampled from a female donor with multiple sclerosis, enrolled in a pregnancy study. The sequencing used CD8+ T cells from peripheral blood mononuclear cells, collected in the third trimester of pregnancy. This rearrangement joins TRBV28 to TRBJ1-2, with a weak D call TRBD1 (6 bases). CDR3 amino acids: CASSATGTNSNYGYTF. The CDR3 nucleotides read TGTGCCAGCAGTGCCACAGGGACAAACAGCAACTATGGCTACACCTTC.